This TCR beta chain derives from a study of blood T cell repertoires in COVID-19. Study-level information: Italy, Spain and the United States were the sources of the convalescent and acute COVID-19 samples. PBMCs, B-cell-depleted T cells, or T cells provided the cDNA or gDNA that made up the material.

The Seattle patients joined while their infection was active and were tracked longitudinally afterward. How the authors handled the data: Reference gene primer amplification gave nucleated cell count estimates. TCRdb keeps only in-frame clones here, not all; method: immunoSEQ multiplex PCR. That table supplies the V and J calls and clone size; D and trimming were determined from the DNA. The sample has about 500,000 clones, around nine tenths seen once. This sequence was found in a woman between 45 and 65 years old with COVID-19, enrolled during active disease. The sequenced material came from peripheral blood.

CDR3 region: CASSDSEGARGGYTF. CDR3 bases: TGTGCCAGCAGTGACTCAGAGGGGGCAAGAGGTGGCTACACCTTC. J is TRBJ1-2 and V is TRBV6-4; 7 nucleotides agree with TRBD1. The CDR3 is 15 residues long. In germline, CDR1 is MRHNA, CDR2 SNTAGT. Trimming removed 0 bases from V and 7 bases from J; junction bases left unmatched: 8.